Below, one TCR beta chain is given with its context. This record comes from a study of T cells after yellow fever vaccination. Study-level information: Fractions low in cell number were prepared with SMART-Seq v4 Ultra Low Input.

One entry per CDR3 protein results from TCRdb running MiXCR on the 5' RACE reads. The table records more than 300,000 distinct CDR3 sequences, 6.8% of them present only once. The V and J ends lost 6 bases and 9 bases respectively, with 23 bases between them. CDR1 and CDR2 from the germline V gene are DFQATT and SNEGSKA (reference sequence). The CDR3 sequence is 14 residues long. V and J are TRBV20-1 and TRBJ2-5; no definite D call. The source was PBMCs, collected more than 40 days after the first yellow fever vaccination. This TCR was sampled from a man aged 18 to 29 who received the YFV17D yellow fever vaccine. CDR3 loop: CSATSLQSPAAQYF. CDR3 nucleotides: TGCAGTGCCACGAGTCTACAGTCCCCCGCGGCCCAGTACTTC.